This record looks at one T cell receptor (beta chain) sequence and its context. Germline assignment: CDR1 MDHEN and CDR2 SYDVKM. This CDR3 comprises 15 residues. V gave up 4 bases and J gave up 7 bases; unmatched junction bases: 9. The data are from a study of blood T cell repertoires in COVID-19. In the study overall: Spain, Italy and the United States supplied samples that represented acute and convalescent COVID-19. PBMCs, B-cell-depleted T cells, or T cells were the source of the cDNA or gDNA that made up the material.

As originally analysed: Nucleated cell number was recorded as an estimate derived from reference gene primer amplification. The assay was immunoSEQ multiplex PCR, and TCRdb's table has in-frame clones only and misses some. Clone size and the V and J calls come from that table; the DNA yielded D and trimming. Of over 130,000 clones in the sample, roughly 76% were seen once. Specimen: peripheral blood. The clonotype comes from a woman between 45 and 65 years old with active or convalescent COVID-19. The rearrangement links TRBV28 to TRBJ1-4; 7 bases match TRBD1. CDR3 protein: CASSSATGKREKLFF. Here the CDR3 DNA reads TGTGCCAGCAGTTCCGCGACAGGGAAGCGTGAAAAACTGTTTTTT.